These 22 T cell receptor beta chains originate from one sample sequenced in a study of T cells in localized non-small cell lung cancer. Measured with immunoSEQ multiplex PCR; TCRdb has only the in-frame clones, and not every one. The repertoire consists of 70,000 to 75,000 clones, with approximately 84% occurring once and the leading ten covering 1% to 1.5%. The sequenced sample was peripheral blood, obtained before any cancer treatment. These receptors were collected from a female donor of 60 years or more with stage I lung adenocarcinoma.

The J gene is TRBJ1-5, the V gene TRBV6-6; D call uncertain. The CDR3 loop spans 13 amino acids. V lost 8 bases to trimming and J lost 6 bases, with 14 bases between them. The germline gives CDR1 MNHNY, CDR2 SVGAGI (reference sequence). The CDR3: CASVLGMAQPQHF. In DNA, the CDR3 is TGTGCCAGCGTATTGGGGATGGCTCAGCCCCAGCATTTT.

The chain has TRBV5-1 and TRBJ2-5, with D possibly matching TRBD2 (6 bases). The CDR3 spans 16 residues. Trimming shortened V by 6 bases and J by 2 bases, and 20 bases separated the two germline ends. The germline V gene encodes CDR1 SGHRS and CDR2 YFSETQ. CDR3 sequence reads: CASTLSGGNRQETQYF. The CDR3, as DNA: TGCGCCAGCACTCTTAGTGGGGGGAACCGACAAGAGACCCAGTACTTC.

The chain carries TRBV10-3 and TRBJ2-7; the D gene could be TRBD1 or TRBD2 (5 bases each). CDR1 is ENHRY, CDR2 SYGVKD, per germline. Trimming shortened V by 10 bases and J by 7 bases, and 17 bases separated the two germline ends. CDR3 length: 12 residues. The CDR3 DNA follows: TGTGCCAGCAGGGACCCCGGGGCGGAGCAGTACTTC. It specifies CASRDPGAEQYF.

CDR3 loop: CAYHGTGEPGELYEQYF. As DNA, the CDR3 is TGCGCTTACCATGGGACAGGGGAGCCGGGGGAACTCTACGAGCAGTACTTC. The genes are TRBV5-1 and TRBJ2-7; 10 bases are shared with TRBD1. This CDR3 is 17 amino acids long. Germline V gene sequence: CDR1 SGHRS, CDR2 YFSETQ.

CDR3 bases: TGCGCCAGCAGTGAGGCAGGGACCAGTGCGCAGTATTTT. The encoded protein is CASSEAGTSAQYF. The V call is TRBV10-1, the J call TRBJ2-3; D could derive from TRBD1 or TRBD2 (5 bases each). Looked up from germline, CDR1 is WNHNN and CDR2 is SYGVQD (reference sequence). This CDR3 has 13 amino acids. Trimming left V 2 bases short and J 10 bases short, with 13 bases between.

This clone appeared a single time. This chain joins TRBV29-1 and TRBJ2-3; 15 nucleotides agree with TRBD2. J gave up 6 bases and V 7 bases, and 14 bases lay outside the gene matches. The CDR3 length is 17 residues. Germline V CDR1 and CDR2: SQVTM, ANQGSEA. CDR3 bases: TGCAGCGCACACACCCAGGGACTAGCGGGAGGTTATGATACGCAGTATTTT. Protein sequence: CSAHTQGLAGGYDTQYF.

The count of this clone is one. This chain connects TRBV11-1 to TRBJ2-1, with TRBD2 matching 7 bases. Germline V lookup: CDR1 SGHAT, CDR2 FQDESV (reference sequence). J was trimmed by 5 bases and V by 0 bases; bases with no gene match: 7. The CDR3 runs to 16 residues. The CDR3 DNA follows: TGTGCCAGCAGCTTAGCTGGCGGGAGAGGTAACAATGAGCAGTTCTTC. It specifies CASSLAGGRGNNEQFF. The full variable domain, in which reference TRBV11-1 and TRBJ2-1 provide the parts outside the CDR3, is EAEVAQSPRYKITEKSQAVAFWCDPISGHATLYWYRQILGQGPELLVQFQDESVVDDSQLPKDRFSAERLKGVDSTLKIQPAELGDSAMYLCASSLAGGRGNNEQFFGPGTRLTVL.

V is TRBV7-2 and J is TRBJ2-3, with D tentatively TRBD1 or TRBD2 (5 bases each). Trimming left V 4 bases short and J 4 bases short, with 21 bases between. Germline assignment: CDR1 SGHTA and CDR2 FQGNSA. CDR3 length: 17 residues. As DNA, the CDR3 is TGTGCCAGCAGCTCCGCAGCTACCCAGAGGGGTGCAGATACGCAGTATTTT. Amino acid sequence: CASSSAATQRGADTQYF.

The chain couples TRBV10-3 to TRBJ2-2; no reliable D call. The CDR3 contains 15 residues. Germline loops: CDR1 ENHRY, CDR2 SYGVKD. The germline V and J ends were trimmed by 5 bases and 0 bases, with 10 bases remaining between them. CDR3 loop: CAISNTLSNTGELFF. The CDR3, as DNA: TGTGCCATCAGTAACACCCTTTCGAACACCGGGGAGCTGTTTTTT.

J is TRBJ1-5 and V is TRBV10-3; D might be TRBD1 (6 bases). Between the trimmed V and J ends, which lost 5 bases and 5 bases, there was a span of 13 bases. Germline CDR1 ENHRY, CDR2 SYGVKD. The CDR3 consists of 14 residues. In DNA form, the CDR3 reads TGTGCCATCAGTTCCGGGGGCCGGGATCAGCCCCAGCATTTT. This encodes CAISSGGRDQPQHF.

This clone was seen only once. This CDR3 is CASSLRTGPGNQPQHF. The CDR3 coding sequence is TGTGCCAGCAGCCTCCGGACGGGACCGGGCAATCAGCCCCAGCATTTT. The J gene is TRBJ1-5, the V gene TRBV7-2; possible D gene TRBD1, 5 bases. The CDR3 covers 16 residues. The germline V gene has CDR1 SGHTA and CDR2 FQGNSA. Trimming shortened V by 5 bases and J by 2 bases, and 16 bases separated the two germline ends. The whole variable domain, filled in from reference TRBV7-2 and TRBJ1-5, reads GAGVSQSPSNKVTEKGKDVELRCDPISGHTALYWYRQSLGQGLEFLIYFQGNSAPDKSGLPSDRFSAERTGGSVSTLTIQRTQQEDSAVYLCASSLRTGPGNQPQHFGDGTRLSIL.

CDR3 sequence: CASSPTGVSNQPQHF. The CDR3 bases are TGTGCCAGCAGTCCAACAGGGGTTAGCAATCAGCCCCAGCATTTT. The V call is TRBV6-5, the J call TRBJ1-5, with 7 bases fitting TRBD1. The CDR3 has 15 residues. The V and J ends lost 5 bases and 0 bases, in that order; junction bases with no gene match: 4. Germline CDR1 reads MNHEY; CDR2 reads SVGAGI.

This chain links TRBV14 with TRBJ1-1; 9 bases line up with TRBD1. This CDR3 spans 16 amino acids. V gave up 3 bases and J gave up 5 bases; unmatched junction bases: 10. Germline CDR1 is SGHDN and CDR2 is FVKESK. The CDR3 bases are TGTGCCAGCAGCCAGGGAGGGACAGGGTTAGTAACTGAAGCTTTCTTT. Amino acid sequence: CASSQGGTGLVTEAFF.

The chain uses TRBV5-1 and TRBJ1-1; no clear D. The V end was cut by 4 bases, the J end by 0 bases, with 7 bases between. Germline CDR1 SGHRS, CDR2 YFSETQ. This CDR3 is built from 13 residues. The CDR3 sequence: CASSGSVNTEAFF. The CDR3 coding sequence is TGCGCCAGCAGCGGCAGCGTGAACACTGAAGCTTTCTTT.

This sequence joins TRBV6-1 and TRBJ2-1; TRBD1 aligns across 8 bases. This CDR3 is built from 19 residues. V lost 4 bases and J lost 0; bases outside the gene matches: 14. Germline V gene sequence: CDR1 MNHNS, CDR2 SASEGT. The CDR3 DNA sequence: TGTGCCAGCAGTGGGAGAATCCGGGACAGGTCGAGCTCCTACAATGAGCAGTTCTTC. It codes for CASSGRIRDRSSSYNEQFF.

This chain uses TRBV6-5 with TRBJ2-1, with D possibly being TRBD1 (6 bases). The V end lost 4 bases, the J end lost 4 bases, and 14 bases lay between the germline ends. The CDR3 extends over 15 amino acids. Germline assignment: CDR1 MNHEY and CDR2 SVGAGI. The CDR3: CASSSGAQRYNEQFF. In DNA, the CDR3 is TGTGCCAGCAGTTCAGGGGCGCAAAGATACAATGAGCAGTTCTTC.

This clone was seen only once. V gene TRBV6-5 combines with J gene TRBJ1-1, with TRBD1 matching over 7 bases. The germline V gene encodes CDR1 MNHEY and CDR2 SVGAGI. Trimming at V came to 6 bases and at J to 8 bases, leaving 12 bases not matched to a gene. This CDR3 comprises 14 residues. CDR3 residues: CASSYRGGVMEAFF. CDR3 coding DNA: TGTGCCAGCAGCTACAGGGGAGGGGTGATGGAAGCTTTCTTT.

In this sample, this clone turned up once. The chain combines TRBV5-6 with TRBJ2-4, with TRBD2 matching 7 bases. After removal of 0 bases from V and 2 bases from J, the junction contained 8 bases not matched to a gene. Germline V gene data show CDR1 as SGHDT and CDR2 as YYEEEE. The CDR3 contains 17 residues. Here the CDR3 DNA reads TGTGCCAGCAGCTTGGGGGAGGGAATCCCATCCAAAAACATTCAGTACTTC. It specifies CASSLGEGIPSKNIQYF. The full variable domain, in which reference TRBV5-6 and TRBJ2-4 provide the parts outside the CDR3, is DAGVTQSPTHLIKTRGQQVTLRCSPKSGHDTVSWYQQALGQGPQFIFQYYEEEERQRGNFPDRFSGHQFPNYSSELNVNALLLGDSALYLCASSLGEGIPSKNIQYFGAGTRLSVL.

This clone was detected once. The V gene is TRBV5-6, the J gene TRBJ2-7, with 7 bases identical to TRBD1. The V gene's germline CDR1 is SGHDT and CDR2 YYEEEE. V shed 2 bases and J 5 bases; nucleotides not matched to a gene: 4. CDR3 length: 13 residues. The CDR3 nucleotides are TGTGCCAGCAGCTTTTCGACAGGGAACGAGCAGTACTTC. Amino acid sequence: CASSFSTGNEQYF.

This clone was found a few times. The chain has TRBV20-1 and TRBJ2-3; no clear D gene. This CDR3 has 11 amino acids. Germline lookup yields CDR1 DFQATT and CDR2 SNEGSKA (reference sequence). V was cut by 5 bases and J by 4 bases, with 7 bases left in between. CDR3: CSALLSDTQYF. The CDR3 DNA reads TGCAGTGCTCTTTTATCAGATACGCAGTATTTT.

The J gene is TRBJ2-1, the V gene TRBV11-1, with a weak D call TRBD2 (5 bases). This CDR3 has 16 amino acids. V was clipped by 4 bases and J by 5 bases, with 18 bases between them. Germline V gives CDR1 SGHAT, CDR2 FQDESV (reference sequence). CDR3 residues: CASSSTTGGGDNEQFF. The CDR3 DNA reads as TGTGCCAGCAGCTCCACGACTGGAGGTGGGGACAATGAGCAGTTCTTC.

This clone has just a few counts. The chain combines TRBV9 with TRBJ2-1, with TRBD2 matching 10 bases. This CDR3 is built from 16 residues. J lost 7 bases, V lost 0 bases, and 7 bases had no gene match. Germline-derived CDR1 and CDR2 are SGDLS and YYNGEE. Here the CDR3 reads CASSVVSTSGINEQFF. In DNA form, the CDR3 reads TGTGCCAGCAGCGTAGTATCTACTAGCGGGATAAATGAGCAGTTCTTC.